Following are 26 T cell receptor beta chains from one sample sequenced in a study of T cells in narcolepsy. Using immunoSEQ multiplex PCR, the repertoire was profiled, and TCRdb retains in-frame clones only, with some absent. Among about 21,000 clones listed, 90% to 95% were seen once. The sample comprised CD45RA- memory CD4+ T cells from PBMCs. The receptors come from a human donor with narcolepsy.

V usage is TRBV5-6 and J usage is TRBJ2-6; D might be TRBD2 (5 bases). Trimming shortened V by 0 bases and J by 0 bases, and 10 bases separated the two germline ends. CDR1 and CDR2 from the germline V gene are SGHDT and YYEEEE. The CDR3 length is 17 residues. Here the CDR3 DNA reads TGTGCCAGCAGCTTGGTATCCCGGGGCTCTGGGGCCAACGTCCTGACTTTC. Protein product: CASSLVSRGSGANVLTF.

This chain connects TRBV18 to TRBJ2-1, with 8 positions matching TRBD2. The CDR3 totals 19 residues. V shed 3 bases, J shed 1 base, and the junction held 14 bases outside the gene matches. Per germline, CDR1 KGHSH and CDR2 LQKENI. The CDR3 loop reads CASSPGHVGSGSSYNEQFF. The CDR3 bases are TGTGCCAGCTCACCGGGCCACGTGGGAAGCGGGAGTTCCTACAATGAGCAGTTCTTC.

This clone was counted once. This chain connects TRBV5-3 to TRBJ2-7, with 10 nucleotides matching TRBD2. TRBV5-3 is an ORF, and what it does is uncertain. CDR3 length: 13 amino acids. J lost 5 bases, V lost 6 bases, and 5 bases had no gene match. For the CDR3, the DNA is TGTGCCAGAACTAGCGGGAGAGCCCACGAGCAGTACTTC. Translating it yields CARTSGRAHEQYF.

This clone was counted a single time. The genes are TRBV5-1 and TRBJ2-1; 7 positions match TRBD1. The V gene end was trimmed by 4 bases and the J gene end by 8 bases; junction bases not matched to a gene: 6. CDR1 is SGHRS and CDR2 is YFSETQ in the germline V gene. This CDR3 is built from 13 residues. The CDR3 DNA sequence: TGCGCCAGCAGCACAACCGACAGGGATGAGCAGTTCTTC. Translated: CASSTTDRDEQFF.

This chain links TRBV5-1 with TRBJ2-7; 13 bases are a match to TRBD2. The junction had 5 bases not matched to a gene; V was cut back by 6 bases and J by 5 bases. From germline, CDR1 is SGHRS and CDR2 YFSETQ. The CDR3 spans 14 residues. For the CDR3, the DNA is TGCGCCAGCACTGGACTAGCGGGAGTTAACGAGCAGTACTTC. This codes for CASTGLAGVNEQYF.

The chain's CDR3 is CASSEPGAANTEAFF. CDR3 sequence (DNA): TGTGCCAGCAGTGAACCAGGGGCCGCTAACACTGAAGCTTTCTTT. The chain is built from TRBV25-1 and TRBJ1-1; a weak D match, TRBD1 (6 bases). V dropped 2 bases and J dropped 2 bases, with 12 bases sitting between them. This CDR3 spans 15 amino acids. In germline, CDR1 is MGHDK, CDR2 SYGVNS.

V is TRBV10-3 and J is TRBJ2-7; tentatively, D is TRBD1 or TRBD2 (5 bases each). CDR3 length: 15 amino acids. CDR1 is ENHRY, CDR2 SYGVKD, per germline. V was trimmed by 3 bases and J by 3 bases, leaving 15 bases between them. The CDR3 sequence is CAISDSGRGYYEQYF. The CDR3, as DNA: TGTGCCATCAGTGACTCGGGACGGGGATACTACGAGCAGTACTTC.

V is TRBV7-2 and J is TRBJ2-3, with D unclear. Per the germline V gene, CDR1 is SGHTA and CDR2 is FQGNSA. The V and J ends lost 0 bases and 2 bases respectively, with 9 bases between them. The CDR3 covers 15 residues. The CDR3 DNA is TGTGCCAGCAGCTTAGCGGGCATTTTCACAGATACGCAGTATTTT. Encoded protein: CASSLAGIFTDTQYF.

V gene TRBV29-1 combines with J gene TRBJ2-1; D unresolved. Germline V CDR1 and CDR2: SQVTM, ANQGSEA. V lost 7 bases and J lost 1, with 11 bases in between. CDR3 length: 13 residues. The CDR3 loop is CSGSRGSYNEQFF. DNA of the CDR3: TGCAGCGGTAGCCGTGGTTCCTACAATGAGCAGTTCTTC.

The rearrangement uses TRBV7-2 and TRBJ2-2; 7 bases fit TRBD2. The CDR3 loop spans 15 amino acids. V was pared by 2 bases and J by 7 bases, with 7 bases of the junction left unmatched. Germline lookup yields CDR1 SGHTA and CDR2 FQGNSA. The CDR3 DNA is TGTGCCAGCAGCTTATCGTCGGGAGGCGACGGGGAGCTGTTTTTT. As protein: CASSLSSGGDGELFF. Combining the CDR3 with reference TRBV7-2 and TRBJ2-2 gives the whole variable domain GAGVSQSPSNKVTEKGKDVELRCDPISGHTALYWYRQSLGQGLEFLIYFQGNSAPDKSGLPSDRFSAERTGGSVSTLTIQRTQQEDSAVYLCASSLSSGGDGELFFGEGSRLTVL.

On this clone: Mismatch with germline at one junction end may stem from a read error. The rearrangement joins TRBV18 to TRBJ2-7, with 9 bases lining up with TRBD1. Germline assignment: CDR1 KGHSH and CDR2 LQKENI. The CDR3 is made up of 12 amino acids. CDR3 bases: TGTGCCAGCTCACCGTACGCGACAGGGGGGGACTTC. This sequence encodes CASSPYATGGDF.

This clone was seen once. J is TRBJ1-5 and V is TRBV19, with no clear D. The germline gives CDR1 LNHDA, CDR2 SQIVND (reference sequence). V lost 9 bases and J lost 0, with 24 bases in between. CDR3 size: 18 residues. The DNA for the CDR3 is TGTGCCAGGACCGCCGGAACAGTTATTTTCAGTAGCAATCAGCCCCAGCATTTT. It is translated as CARTAGTVIFSSNQPQHF.

The chain combines TRBV11-1 with TRBJ2-3, with 7 bases lining up with TRBD2. Unmatched junction bases numbered 9, after V lost 2 bases and J lost 1 base. The germline V gene has CDR1 SGHAT and CDR2 FQDESV (reference sequence). The CDR3 loop spans 17 amino acids. CDR3 residues: CASSLTGPGGGTDTQYF. The CDR3 nucleotides are TGTGCCAGCAGCTTAACTGGTCCGGGAGGTGGCACAGATACGCAGTATTTT.

J is TRBJ1-4 and V is TRBV5-1; D gene ambiguous. Trimming removed 3 bases at V and 5 bases at J, with 8 bases between. Germline-derived CDR1 and CDR2 are SGHRS and YFSETQ. The CDR3 has 13 residues. CDR3 sequence reads: CASSSTQNEKLFF. The DNA of the CDR3 is TGCGCCAGCAGCTCCACCCAAAATGAAAAACTGTTTTTT.

V gene TRBV6-5 combines with J gene TRBJ2-3, with no clear D. Germline lookup yields CDR1 MNHEY and CDR2 SVGAGI. The V and J ends lost 5 bases and 4 bases respectively, with 7 bases between them. The CDR3 contains 12 residues. CDR3 coding DNA: TGTGCCAGCAGTGAATATTCAGATACGCAGTATTTT. Its protein is CASSEYSDTQYF.

This chain connects TRBV5-1 to TRBJ1-4; no clear D. The CDR3 sequence is 15 residues long. V gave up 1 base and J gave up 0 bases, with 7 bases separating them. Germline V gives CDR1 SGHRS, CDR2 YFSETQ. This CDR3 is CASSLSPATNEKLFF. Here the CDR3 DNA reads TGCGCCAGCAGCTTGTCCCCTGCAACTAATGAAAAACTGTTTTTT.

This chain joins TRBV9 and TRBJ2-1; TRBD2 aligns across 9 bases. CDR3 length equals 16 residues. After removal of 0 bases from V and 8 bases from J, the junction contained 9 bases not matched to a gene. Germline CDR1 and CDR2: SGDLS and YYNGEE. The CDR3 nucleotides are TGTGCCAGCAGCGTAGTTGGCGGGAGGGCCAACGATGAGCAGTTCTTC. It yields the protein CASSVVGGRANDEQFF.

The chain recombines TRBV7-2 with TRBJ2-3, with D possibly matching TRBD1 (6 bases). Deletions cut 5 bases from V and 9 bases from J, with 12 bases between. The CDR3 runs 12 residues. In germline, CDR1 is SGHTA, CDR2 FQGNSA. The CDR3 sequence: CASSSDRFTQYF. DNA of the CDR3: TGTGCCAGCAGCAGCGACAGGTTCACGCAGTATTTT.

This clone was seen a single time. The chain is built from TRBV4-1 and TRBJ2-3; 10 nucleotides agree with TRBD1. This CDR3 is 16 amino acids long. V was pared by 4 bases and J by 6 bases, with 10 bases of the junction left unmatched. Germline CDR1 and CDR2: MGHRA and YSYEKL. The chain's CDR3 is CASSLPGQGLPDTQYF. The CDR3, as DNA: TGCGCCAGCAGCCTGCCGGGACAGGGGCTCCCCGATACGCAGTATTTT.

The chain employs TRBV19 and TRBJ1-1, with a tentative D call TRBD1 (6 bases). There are 14 residues in the CDR3. Germline V gives CDR1 LNHDA, CDR2 SQIVND (reference sequence). Deletions cut 3 bases from V and 7 bases from J, with 15 bases between. The CDR3 spells CASSIRGRRGEAFF. The CDR3, as DNA: TGTGCCAGTAGTATCCGGGGGCGGAGGGGTGAAGCTTTCTTT.

This chain joins TRBV7-2 and TRBJ2-7, with D possibly being TRBD1 (6 bases). Germline CDR1 SGHTA, CDR2 FQGNSA. V shed 1 base and J shed 2 bases, with 12 bases lying between them. The CDR3 spans 15 residues. The CDR3 protein is CASSLDTGSTYEQYF. CDR3 DNA: TGTGCCAGCAGCTTAGACACAGGGTCTACCTACGAGCAGTACTTC.

The chain's CDR3 is CATSTSGTPASEKLFF. Written as DNA, the CDR3 is TGTGCCACCAGCACATCTGGGACCCCGGCCAGTGAAAAACTGTTTTTT. The chain joins TRBV15 to TRBJ1-4, with D possibly TRBD1 on 5 matching bases. V was trimmed by 4 bases and J by 7 bases, leaving 19 bases between them. This CDR3 spans 16 amino acids. Germline V gene lookup returns CDR1 LNHNV and CDR2 YYDKDF (reference sequence).

This chain joins TRBV10-3 and TRBJ2-7; TRBD1 matches at 7 bases. The J segment lost 1 base and the V segment lost 4 bases, leaving 7 bases of the junction unmatched. Germline values: CDR1 ENHRY, CDR2 SYGVKD. This CDR3 has 15 residues. The CDR3 sequence is CAISAGTVRSYEQYF. Written as DNA, the CDR3 is TGTGCCATCAGTGCCGGGACAGTACGATCCTACGAGCAGTACTTC.

CDR3 amino acids: CASSYSWDMNTEAFF. DNA for the CDR3: TGTGCCAGCAGTTACTCGTGGGATATGAACACTGAAGCTTTCTTT. The genes are TRBV6-5 and TRBJ1-1; D is unclear. The CDR3 is 15 residues long. Germline loops: CDR1 MNHEY, CDR2 SVGAGI. V was trimmed by 0 bases and J by 0 bases, leaving 8 bases between them.

The rearrangement uses TRBV19 and TRBJ1-1, with D uncertain. The CDR3 sequence is 15 residues long. CDR1 is LNHDA, CDR2 SQIVND, per germline (reference sequence). Trimming stripped 10 bases from V and 0 bases from J, with 18 bases between. For the CDR3, the DNA is TGTGCCACCACTCCCGGCAGGTCGATGAACACTGAAGCTTTCTTT. The encoded protein is CATTPGRSMNTEAFF.

Turning to this clone: Mismatch with germline at one junction end may stem from a read error. This rearrangement joins TRBV5-6 to TRBJ1-1; D is unresolved. Germline CDR1 and CDR2: SGHDT and YYEEEE. This CDR3 is 15 amino acids long. The CDR3 spells CASRLDRRSVAEAFF. In DNA, the CDR3 is TGTGCCAGCAGATTGGACCGGAGGTCGGTAGCTGAAGCTTTCTTT.